The 32 T cell receptor beta chains below were found in one sample sequenced in a study of TIL therapy for anti-PD-1-resistant metastatic lung cancer. This sample's time point: pre-treatment sample, taken before nivolumab and TIL therapy. The libraries were made with immunoSEQ v3. Assay used: immunoSEQ multiplex PCR; TCRdb lists only in-frame clones, some missing. The sample has 16,000 or so clones, under 80% seen once. Sequenced material: blood, taken at baseline. The origin of the receptors is a person between 30 and 79 years old with non-small cell lung cancer.

The V and J genes are TRBV18 and TRBJ1-1, with D perhaps matching TRBD1 (5 bases). CDR3 length equals 13 residues. Germline CDR1 KGHSH, CDR2 LQKENI. Trimming removed 3 bases at V and 3 bases at J, with 8 bases between. CDR3 residues: CASSPSTDTEAFF. CDR3 DNA sequence: TGTGCCAGCTCACCCTCGACAGACACTGAAGCTTTCTTT.

The CDR3 DNA sequence: TGTGCCAGCAGTTTTAGCGGGGGAGAGACCCAGTACTTC. This sequence encodes CASSFSGGETQYF. The chain carries TRBV5-4 and TRBJ2-5, with 9 bases aligning to TRBD2. CDR1 and CDR2 from the germline V gene are SGHNT and YYREEE (reference sequence). With V trimmed by 5 bases and J by 4 bases, 3 bases remained unmatched. This CDR3 contains 13 residues.

Here the CDR3 DNA reads TGCAGCGTTGGCCACCTCGGGGATGGCTACACCTTC. Amino acids: CSVGHLGDGYTF. V gene TRBV29-1 combines with J gene TRBJ1-2; D gene ambiguous. The CDR3 has 12 amino acids. Germline V gene data show CDR1 as SQVTM and CDR2 as ANQGSEA. V was clipped by 4 bases and J by 6 bases, with 12 bases between them.

V usage is TRBV10-3 and J usage is TRBJ2-3; TRBD2 agrees at 13 bases. With V trimmed by 5 bases and J by 9 bases, 20 bases remained unmatched. The germline CDR1 and CDR2 sequences are ENHRY and SYGVKD. The CDR3 totals 19 residues. The CDR3 bases are TGTGCCATCAGTTCGGACAGGGTTGGCGGGACTAGCGGGGATACAACGCAGTATTTT. Translating gives CAISSDRVGGTSGDTTQYF.

The genes are TRBV9 and TRBJ1-5; no firm D call. The V end was cut by 0 bases, the J end by 0 bases, with 7 bases between. There are 15 residues in the CDR3. The germline CDR1 and CDR2 sequences are SGDLS and YYNGEE. The CDR3, as DNA: TGTGCCAGCAGCGTAGATCCAGTTAGCAATCAGCCCCAGCATTTT. This encodes CASSVDPVSNQPQHF.

The chain joins TRBV7-6 to TRBJ1-3; weak D call: TRBD1 (5 bases). Trimming left V 0 bases short and J 8 bases short, with 8 bases between. CDR1 and CDR2 (germline): SGHVS, FNYEAQ. The CDR3 spans 13 residues. The CDR3 DNA reads as TGTGCCAGCAGCTTAGCTTGGGGGGACACCATATATTTT. Translation gives CASSLAWGDTIYF.

The J gene is TRBJ2-5, the V gene TRBV7-9, with D possibly TRBD1 on 5 matching bases. Gene TRBJ2-7 matches the end of the DNA better, so the J call may be wrong. The CDR3 has 11 residues. CDR1 is SEHNR, CDR2 FQNEAQ, per germline (reference sequence). CDR3 residues: CASTRGYEQYF. As DNA, the CDR3 is TGTGCCAGTACAAGGGGCTACGAGCAGTACTTC.

The chain carries TRBV7-9 and TRBJ1-1; D is perhaps TRBD1 (6 bases). The length of the CDR3 is 15 residues. CDR1 is SEHNR, CDR2 FQNEAQ, per germline (reference sequence). The V end was cut by 0 bases, the J end by 4 bases, with 12 bases between. CDR3 loop: CASSLARGAATEAFF. Here the CDR3 DNA reads TGTGCCAGCAGCTTAGCCCGGGGGGCGGCCACTGAAGCTTTCTTT.

This clone was recorded a few times. The chain couples TRBV12-5 to TRBJ2-5, with 9 nucleotides matching TRBD1. The J call is doubtful: the DNA matches TRBJ2-7 better. Looked up from germline, CDR1 is LGHNT and CDR2 is FRNRAP. There are 16 residues in the CDR3. CDR3 nucleotide sequence: TGTGCTAGTGGTTTGGTAGTGCGGACAGGGGCCTACGAGCAGTACTTC. Its protein is CASGLVVRTGAYEQYF.

To note about this clone: Its ends do not fully match the called genes, so a read error is possible. This rearrangement joins TRBV6-1 to TRBJ1-5, with 7 bases identical to TRBD1. The CDR3 is 14 amino acids. Looked up from germline, CDR1 is MNHNS and CDR2 is SASEGT. CDR3 protein: CDSSEPTGFQPQHF. CDR3 DNA sequence: TGTGACAGCAGTGAACCGACAGGGTTCCAGCCCCAGCATTTT.

The chain combines TRBV4-2 with TRBJ2-3, with a weak D call TRBD1 (5 bases). Germline lookup yields CDR1 LGHNA and CDR2 YNFKEQ. The ends were cut back, 3 bases at V and 5 bases at J, with 12 bases in the middle. This CDR3 has 14 amino acids. For the CDR3, the DNA is TGTGCCAGCAGCCACGTCCTGGGGCTAGATACGCAGTATTTT. This encodes CASSHVLGLDTQYF.

The chain couples TRBV28 to TRBJ2-5; D is possibly TRBD2 (7 bases). Germline V CDR1 and CDR2: MDHEN, SYDVKM. Trimming left V 0 bases short and J 2 bases short, with 13 bases between. The CDR3 covers 16 residues. This CDR3 is CASSLWRGGKQETQYF. The DNA for the CDR3 is TGTGCCAGCAGTTTATGGAGGGGGGGAAAACAAGAGACCCAGTACTTC.

This clone was seen just once. Written as DNA, the CDR3 is TGTGCCAGCATTGAAGGACTAGCGGGAAAGACCCAGTACTTC. It encodes CASIEGLAGKTQYF. This sequence joins TRBV28 and TRBJ2-5; 12 nucleotides agree with TRBD2. The J segment lost 6 bases and the V segment lost 7 bases, leaving 6 bases of the junction unmatched. This CDR3 comprises 14 residues. Germline assignment: CDR1 MDHEN and CDR2 SYDVKM.

The V and J genes are TRBV5-1 and TRBJ1-2, with 9 bases that match TRBD1. CDR1 and CDR2 (germline): SGHRS, YFSETQ. With 6 bases clipped from V and 6 bases from J, the junction kept 18 bases outside the gene matches. The CDR3 spans 17 residues. In nucleotides, the CDR3 is TGCGCCAGCACCAATGGGGGTACAGGGGGCGGAATCCATGGCTACACCTTC. It encodes CASTNGGTGGGIHGYTF.

V is TRBV10-3 and J is TRBJ1-4, with D possibly matching TRBD1 (6 bases). Germline assignment: CDR1 ENHRY and CDR2 SYGVKD. This CDR3 contains 15 residues. V lost 10 bases, J lost 4 bases, and 19 bases lay in between. DNA of the CDR3: TGTGCCACGGGAGGGAACAGGGCGAATAATGAAAAACTGTTTTTT. Translating gives CATGGNRANNEKLFF.

This clone was observed once. J is TRBJ1-5 and V is TRBV30, with D possibly being TRBD1 (6 bases). The V gene lost 3 bases and the J gene lost 4 bases, with 13 bases spanning the gap. Germline-derived CDR1 and CDR2 are GTSNPN and SVGIG (reference sequence). CDR3 length equals 14 residues. The CDR3 region has the DNA TGTGCCTGGAGCGGGGGCAGGGCGAATCAGCCCCAGCATTTT. This gives the protein CAWSGGRANQPQHF.

The chain links TRBV11-3 to TRBJ2-5; maybe TRBD2 (5 bases). Germline V CDR1 and CDR2: SGHNT, YENEEA. This CDR3 comprises 15 residues. Trimming removed 5 bases from V and 5 bases from J, with 18 bases in between. The CDR3 DNA is TGTGCCAGCAGCCCTTACGTACCGGGGATGGAGACCCAGTACTTC. It is translated as CASSPYVPGMETQYF.

The gene calls are TRBV13 and TRBJ2-3; possible D gene TRBD1, 6 bases. CDR1 and CDR2 (germline): PRHDT, FYEKMQ (reference sequence). The CDR3 is made up of 16 amino acids. The V gene lost 4 bases and the J gene lost 0 bases, with 14 bases spanning the gap. The CDR3 here is CASSSDRVSSTDTQYF. The CDR3 DNA follows: TGTGCCAGCAGCTCGGACAGAGTATCGAGCACAGATACGCAGTATTTT.

The chain combines TRBV10-3 with TRBJ2-5; D remains ambiguous. The J call is uncertain, as TRBJ2-7 better fits the DNA end. Germline CDR1 reads ENHRY; CDR2 reads SYGVKD. The CDR3 sequence is 14 residues long. CDR3 nucleotides: TGTGCCATCAGTGTTAGGGAAGTGGGCTACGAGCAGTACTTC. Amino acids: CAISVREVGYEQYF.

The chain has TRBV20-1 and TRBJ2-4; D gene ambiguous. Trimming left V 5 bases short and J 7 bases short, with 6 bases between. This CDR3 spans 10 amino acids. The germline V gene encodes CDR1 DFQATT and CDR2 SNEGSKA (reference sequence). The CDR3 sequence is CSADGNIQYF. The CDR3 DNA sequence: TGCAGTGCTGATGGGAACATTCAGTACTTC.

The chain joins TRBV7-2 to TRBJ2-7, with TRBD2 matching 9 bases. This CDR3 comprises 16 residues. CDR1 is SGHTA, CDR2 FQGNSA, per germline. V lost 5 bases to trimming and J lost 3 bases; unmatched junction nucleotides: 11. CDR3 in DNA: TGTGCCAGCAGCACCATGGGCGGGGGGGGCCTCTACGAGCAGTACTTC. Translation: CASSTMGGGGLYEQYF.

The rearrangement uses TRBV9 and TRBJ2-1, with 7 bases fitting TRBD2. Germline lookup yields CDR1 SGDLS and CDR2 YYNGEE. CDR3 length: 15 residues. Trimming at V came to 4 bases and at J to 0 bases, leaving 4 bases not matched to a gene. The CDR3 protein is CASSMGGNSYNEQFF. CDR3 DNA sequence: TGTGCCAGCAGCATGGGAGGGAACTCCTACAATGAGCAGTTCTTC.

The V gene is TRBV7-6, the J gene TRBJ2-7; D not resolved. The V gene's germline CDR1 is SGHVS and CDR2 FNYEAQ. The V gene lost 0 bases and the J gene lost 5 bases, with 8 bases spanning the gap. The length of the CDR3 is 13 residues. CDR3 sequence reads: CASSLAGSHEQYF. In DNA form, the CDR3 reads TGTGCCAGCAGCTTAGCGGGTTCCCACGAGCAGTACTTC.

The CDR3 DNA reads TGTGCCATCAGTGTTCGGGGGGGGCTTGCCTACGAGCAGTACTTC. It translates to CAISVRGGLAYEQYF. This rearrangement joins TRBV10-3 to TRBJ2-7, with TRBD2 matching over 8 bases. V lost 4 bases to trimming and J lost 2 bases; unmatched junction nucleotides: 7. Germline V gene lookup returns CDR1 ENHRY and CDR2 SYGVKD. CDR3 length: 15 residues.

The genes are TRBV11-2 and TRBJ1-1; D might be TRBD1 (6 bases). The length of the CDR3 is 13 residues. V lost 1 base and J 11 bases, leaving 14 bases between the germline ends. Germline V gene data show CDR1 as SGHAT and CDR2 as FQNNGV. CDR3 sequence: CASSLVAGGDAFF. CDR3 nucleotides: TGTGCCAGCAGCTTAGTGGCGGGGGGCGACGCTTTCTTT. Variable domain in full (rest from reference TRBV11-2 and TRBJ1-1): EAGVAQSPRYKIIEKRQSVAFWCNPISGHATLYWYQQILGQGPKLLIQFQNNGVVDDSQLPKDRFSAERLKGVDSTLKIQPAKLEDSAVYLCASSLVAGGDAFFGQGTRLTVV.

This clone turned up a few times. The V gene is TRBV9, the J gene TRBJ2-1, with D possibly TRBD2 on 5 matching bases. V lost 0 bases and J 4 bases, leaving 11 bases between the germline ends. The CDR3 runs to 15 residues. The germline gives CDR1 SGDLS, CDR2 YYNGEE. The CDR3 spells CASSVAQRGYNEQFF. CDR3 in DNA: TGTGCCAGCAGCGTAGCTCAACGAGGGTACAATGAGCAGTTCTTC. The full variable domain, rest sourced from reference TRBV9 and TRBJ2-1, is DSGVTQTPKHLITATGQRVTLRCSPRSGDLSVYWYQQSLDQGLQFLIQYYNGEERAKGNILERFSAQQFPDLHSELNLSSLELGDSALYFCASSVAQRGYNEQFFGPGTRLTVL.

This clone has a handful of counts. The rearrangement uses TRBV19 and TRBJ1-1; 7 bases fit TRBD1. This CDR3 has 15 residues. Germline loops: CDR1 LNHDA, CDR2 SQIVND (reference sequence). V shed 5 bases and J 1 base; nucleotides not matched to a gene: 7. Here the CDR3 DNA reads TGTGCCAGTAGTGTGGCAGGGGGAGGGAACACTGAAGCTTTCTTT. Translating it yields CASSVAGGGNTEAFF.

Only a few counts were recorded for this clone. The genes are TRBV10-3 and TRBJ2-1; no clear D. V gave up 7 bases and J gave up 10 bases, with 11 bases separating them. This CDR3 is built from 11 residues. Germline CDR1 is ENHRY and CDR2 is SYGVKD. This CDR3 reads CAIKTVGEQFF. Written as DNA, the CDR3 is TGTGCCATCAAGACGGTAGGGGAGCAGTTCTTC.

The chain uses TRBV4-1 and TRBJ2-2; unclear D gene. This CDR3 is 16 amino acids long. Germline CDR1 and CDR2: MGHRA and YSYEKL. Trimming took off 1 base at V and 1 base at J, with 10 bases between the two ends. Written as DNA, the CDR3 is TGCGCCAGCAGCCAAGTGTTGGGCAGGAACACCGGGGAGCTGTTTTTT. Translated, it gives CASSQVLGRNTGELFF.

The CDR3 loop is CASSGGLAGPQETQYF. In DNA, the CDR3 is TGTGCCAGCAGTGGGGGACTAGCGGGACCTCAAGAGACCCAGTACTTC. The chain employs TRBV6-1 and TRBJ2-5; 13 bases are shared with TRBD2. Per the germline V gene, CDR1 is MNHNS and CDR2 is SASEGT. This CDR3 region has 16 residues. J was trimmed by 2 bases and V by 4 bases; bases with no gene match: 4.

The chain combines TRBV19 with TRBJ2-6, with D hard to call. CDR3 length: 16 residues. The germline V and J ends were trimmed by 3 bases and 1 base, with 10 bases remaining between them. Per the germline V gene, CDR1 is LNHDA and CDR2 is SQIVND (reference sequence). This CDR3 is CASSIGRLSGANVLTF. For the CDR3, the DNA is TGTGCCAGTAGTATTGGACGGCTTTCTGGGGCCAACGTCCTGACTTTC.

CDR3 DNA: TGTGCCAGTAGTATAGATGGGAGAACCGGGAGTAATCAGCCCCAGCATTTT. It encodes CASSIDGRTGSNQPQHF. This sequence joins TRBV19 and TRBJ1-5; D not certain. From germline, CDR1 is LNHDA and CDR2 SQIVND (reference sequence). Deletions cut 0 bases from V and 4 bases from J, with 16 bases between. The CDR3 loop spans 17 amino acids.